This T cell receptor (beta chain) is from a study of vaccination and CD4 T cells after COVID-19. Across the study: Taking of post-vaccine samples occurred a median approximately 67 days after dose two (range 14 to 241). Study findings and constraints: Analysis covered relatively few convalescent patients and lacked any early post-infection timepoints.

Sample treatment: roughly ten-day PBMC culture with coronavirus spike peptide pools or control peptides (ViraFEST assay). Positive PCR results dated from March to December 2020, before the US Alpha, Beta and Delta variants. Sequencing of DNA taken from cultured CD4+ T cells relied on the Oncomine TCR Beta short-read assay. It was from cultured CD4+ T cells that genomic DNA was extracted. TCRdb reprocessed the PCR reads via MiXCR and lists one record per CDR3 protein. The sample lists approximately 15,000 distinct CDR3 sequences, roughly 28% occurring once. With regard to this clonotype: Its antigen is not identified.

J gave up 9 bases and V 3 bases, and 9 bases lay outside the gene matches. This CDR3 has 16 amino acids. Germline CDR1 and CDR2: KGHSH and LQKENI. The sample was cultured CD4+ T cells from blood. This rearrangement joins TRBV18 to TRBJ1-6; 9 positions match TRBD1. This clonotype originated in a human donor with COVID-19. CDR3 nucleotides: TGTGCCAGCTCACCCGAACAGGGGGCCCTTGGTTCACCCCTCCACTTT. Translating it yields CASSPEQGALGSPLHF. Complete variable domain (other parts from reference TRBV18 and TRBJ1-6): NAGVMQNPRHLVRRRGQEARLRCSPMKGHSHVYWYRQLPEEGLKFMVYLQKENIIDESGMPKERFSAEFPKEGPSILRIQQVVRGDSAAYFCASSPEQGALGSPLHFGNGTRLTVT.